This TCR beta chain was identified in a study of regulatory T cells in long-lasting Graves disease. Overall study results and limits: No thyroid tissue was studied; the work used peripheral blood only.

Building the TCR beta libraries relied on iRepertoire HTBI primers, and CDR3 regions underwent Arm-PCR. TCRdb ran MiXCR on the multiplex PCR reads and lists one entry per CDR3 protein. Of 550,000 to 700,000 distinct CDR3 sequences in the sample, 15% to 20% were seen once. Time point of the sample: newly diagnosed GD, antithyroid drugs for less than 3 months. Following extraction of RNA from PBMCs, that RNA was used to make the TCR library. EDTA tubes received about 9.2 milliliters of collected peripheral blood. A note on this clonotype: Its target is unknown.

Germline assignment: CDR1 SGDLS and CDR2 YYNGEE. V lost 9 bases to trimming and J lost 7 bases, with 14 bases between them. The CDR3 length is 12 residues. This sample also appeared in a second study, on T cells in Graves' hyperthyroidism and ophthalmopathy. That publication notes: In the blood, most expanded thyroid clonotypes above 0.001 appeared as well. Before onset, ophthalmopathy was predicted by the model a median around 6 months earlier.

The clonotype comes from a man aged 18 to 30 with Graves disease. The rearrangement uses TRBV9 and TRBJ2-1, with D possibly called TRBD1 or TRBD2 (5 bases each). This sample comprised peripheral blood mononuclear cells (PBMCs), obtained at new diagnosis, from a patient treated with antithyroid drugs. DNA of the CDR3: TGTGCCACTTCGGGGCAAGGTAATGAGCAGTTCTTC. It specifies CATSGQGNEQFF.